Listed here are 7 T cell receptor beta chains from one sample, sequenced in a study of cytomegalovirus exposure and HLA in healthy donors. The PCR employed 60 Vbeta primers together with 13 Jbeta primers. The protocol was immunoSEQ multiplex PCR, while the TCRdb copy is restricted to in-frame clones and leaves out a portion. The sample holds some 110,000 clones; approximately 80% are singletons and the top ten take about a fifth. The specimen sequenced was PBMCs. These receptors were obtained from a man aged 30-40 years in good health and CMV-seropositive.

This clone was counted only a few times. The chain combines TRBV5-4 with TRBJ1-2; D call uncertain. From germline, CDR1 is SGHNT and CDR2 YYREEE (reference sequence). The length of the CDR3 is 13 residues. Trimming left V 4 bases short and J 4 bases short, with 11 bases between. The CDR3 nucleotides are TGTGCCAGCAGCCCGGGAAGCCTCTATGGCTACACCTTC. Translated, it gives CASSPGSLYGYTF. Full variable domain (remainder filled in from reference TRBV5-4 and TRBJ1-2): ETGVTQSPTHLIKTRGQQVTLRCSSQSGHNTVSWYQQALGQGPQFIFQYYREEENGRGNFPPRFSGLQFPNYSSELNVNALELDDSALYLCASSPGSLYGYTFGSGTRLTVV.

V is TRBV2 and J is TRBJ2-7; TRBD2 matches at 11 bases. This CDR3 region has 15 residues. Germline V CDR1 and CDR2: SNHLY, FYNNEI. With V trimmed by 7 bases and J by 6 bases, 11 bases remained unmatched. In nucleotides, the CDR3 is TGTGCCAGCACCAAGGTACTAGCGGGGGACTCCGAGCAGTACTTC. Protein sequence: CASTKVLAGDSEQYF.

The chain has TRBV6-1 and TRBJ2-5; tentative D call: TRBD1 (7 bases). The CDR3 totals 15 residues. Germline assignment: CDR1 MNHNS and CDR2 SASEGT. Deletions cut 6 bases from V and 3 bases from J, with 17 bases between. CDR3 sequence: CASRPTGRTEETQYF. The CDR3 bases are TGTGCCAGCAGACCGACAGGGAGGACAGAAGAGACCCAGTACTTC.

The chain employs TRBV21-1 and TRBJ1-4; TRBD1, the D gene given by the table, was not confirmed from the DNA. TRBV21-1 is a documented pseudogene. The CDR3 runs 15 residues. The CDR3 region is CASSMAGDGGEKLFF. In DNA form, the CDR3 reads TGTGCCAGCAGTATGGCAGGGGATGGTGGTGAAAAACTGTTTTTT.

V usage is TRBV18 and J usage is TRBJ2-7; 7 nucleotides line up with TRBD1. The CDR3 contains 14 residues. CDR1 KGHSH and CDR2 LQKENI come from the germline V gene. V shed 6 bases, J shed 6 bases, and the junction held 11 bases outside the gene matches. CDR3 DNA: TGTGCCAGCTCGTCACAGGGGAGAAGCTCCGAGCAGTACGTC. The encoded protein is CASSSQGRSSEQYV.

The chain links TRBV5-5 to TRBJ2-7; maybe TRBD1 (5 bases). The germline CDR1 and CDR2 sequences are SGHKS and YYEKEE (reference sequence). This CDR3 comprises 15 residues. V lost 0 bases, J lost 3 bases, and 13 bases lay in between. In nucleotides, the CDR3 is TGTGCCAGCAGCTTGGGGCTCGACAGCGTCTACGAGCAGTACGTC. Its protein product is CASSLGLDSVYEQYV.

V and J are TRBV28 and TRBJ1-1; tentative D call: TRBD1 (5 bases). Germline CDR1 and CDR2: MDHEN and SYDVKM. The V end lost 6 bases, the J end lost 0 bases, and 17 bases lay between the germline ends. The CDR3 has 16 residues. In nucleotides, the CDR3 is TGTGCCAGCAGCCCCCCGGGGTGGGGGGTGAACACTGAAGCTTTCTTT. Its protein is CASSPPGWGVNTEAFF.